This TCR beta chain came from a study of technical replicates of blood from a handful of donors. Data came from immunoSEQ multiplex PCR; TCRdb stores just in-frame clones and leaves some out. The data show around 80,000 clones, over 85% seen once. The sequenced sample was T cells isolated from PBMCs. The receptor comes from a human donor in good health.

As DNA, the CDR3 is TGTGCCAGGAAAAGCGGCCCCTATAATTCACCCCTCCACTTT. Protein: CARKSGPYNSPLHF. The chain links TRBV2 to TRBJ1-6; unclear D gene. The CDR3 totals 14 residues. V dropped 9 bases and J dropped 2 bases, with 11 bases sitting between them. Germline V CDR1 and CDR2: SNHLY, FYNNEI.